The source of this T cell receptor (beta chain) is a study of shared clonotypes between healthy human individuals. Overall study: Each donor's CD8 memory used one plate, CD8 naive two, each CD4 subset three.

Naive CD8 isolation took CD45RO-negative cells positively selected for CCR7 and excluded terminally differentiated effector memory CD45RA+ cells. All donors qualified as healthy HIV-negative adults and had experienced no recent acute infections or vaccinations. Everyone who donated was a Caucasian adult who lived in Nashville, Tennessee. TCRdb keeps only in-frame clones here, not all; method: immunoSEQ multiplex PCR. The sample shows some 2.1 million clones, around 93% of them seen only once. What was sequenced was naive CD8+ T cells from PBMCs. This receptor was obtained from a young man in good health. Some clones in this sample may be carry-over from other donors' samples.

The CDR3 is CASTPKWGASYEQYF. CDR3 sequence (DNA): TGTGCCAGCACCCCCAAGTGGGGAGCCTCCTACGAGCAGTACTTC. The chain links TRBV28 to TRBJ2-7; tentative D call: TRBD2 (5 bases). The CDR3 loop spans 15 amino acids. V was trimmed by 7 bases and J by 0 bases, leaving 16 bases between them. CDR1 and CDR2 (germline): MDHEN, SYDVKM.